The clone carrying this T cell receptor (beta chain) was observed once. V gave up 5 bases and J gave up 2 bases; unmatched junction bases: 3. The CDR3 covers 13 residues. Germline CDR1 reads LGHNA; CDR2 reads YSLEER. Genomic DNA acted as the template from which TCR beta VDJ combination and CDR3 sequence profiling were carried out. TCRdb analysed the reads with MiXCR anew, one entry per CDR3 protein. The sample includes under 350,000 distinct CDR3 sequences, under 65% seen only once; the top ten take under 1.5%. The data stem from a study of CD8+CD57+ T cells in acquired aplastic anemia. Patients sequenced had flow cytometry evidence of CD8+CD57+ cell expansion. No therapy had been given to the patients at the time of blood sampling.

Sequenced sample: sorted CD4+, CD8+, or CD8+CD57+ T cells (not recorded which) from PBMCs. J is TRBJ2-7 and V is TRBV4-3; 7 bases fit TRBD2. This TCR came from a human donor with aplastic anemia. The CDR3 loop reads CASSGSGAYEQYF. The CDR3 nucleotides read TGCGCCAGCAGCGGCAGCGGGGCCTACGAGCAGTACTTC.